Listed below are T cell receptor beta chains from one sample, sequenced in a study of cytomegalovirus exposure and HLA in healthy donors. This table comes from immunoSEQ multiplex PCR, and its TCRdb copy is limited to in-frame clones, with some not included. The sample yields 130,000 or so clones, 75% to 80% seen once. The sample consisted of PBMCs. These receptors were collected from a woman aged 60 to 75 in good health and CMV-seronegative. CDR3s include the opening cysteine and the closing phenylalanine or tryptophan. Some rows mark clone size as missing; the rest say once, few, many or name a class of expanded clone.

CASSFALTYEQYF | TRBJ2-7 | NA | TRBV5-6
CSATGNYEQYF | TRBJ2-7 | NA | TRBV20-1
CASSWGRKTTSSYNEQFF | TRBJ2-1 | few | TRBV5-8
CASSLTVGAGANVLTF | TRBJ2-6 | NA | TRBV7-3
CASQRQNTGELFF | TRBJ2-2 | few | TRBV28
CAWSARRDPYSNQPQHF | TRBJ1-5 | NA | TRBV30
CASSVRPGQGNGYTF | TRBJ1-2 | NA | TRBV10-2
CASSPFWPGGRSNTGELFF | TRBJ2-2 | NA | TRBV28
CASSAGQRGVNTGELFF | TRBJ2-2 | NA | TRBV9
CASSSYSGTVQETQYF | TRBJ2-5 | once | TRBV7-9
CASSELRAAASYEQYF | NA | NA | TRBV25-1
CASKGGSGGSTDTQYF | TRBJ2-3 | NA | TRBV9
CASSGPGLPEAFF | TRBJ1-1 | once | TRBV6-1
CASSLTGAGETQYF | TRBJ2-5 | NA | TRBV28
CASSDTSGVEQYF | TRBJ2-7 | few | TRBV6-1
CASRLAGPRGEQFF | TRBJ2-1 | few | TRBV27
CATSASDRGQRETQYF | TRBJ2-5 | NA | TRBV19
CASSRRQGDEQYF | TRBJ2-7 | NA | TRBV7-2
CASPSFQETQYF | TRBJ2-5 | NA | TRBV27
CAWSSDRSSPQHF | TRBJ1-5 | NA | TRBV30
CASSQERTRTEGEQYF | TRBJ2-7 | NA | TRBV4-1
CASSFSRFSGNTIYF | TRBJ1-3 | NA | TRBV28
CSSSSDRARYTF | TRBJ1-2 | NA | TRBV7-9
CASSKGGGYQPQHF | TRBJ1-5 | NA | TRBV21-1
CASSPTGTSGEQYF | TRBJ2-7 | NA | TRBV7-9
CASRLGGGQGLYEQYF | TRBJ2-7 | once | TRBV28
CASSLIRDRATGYTF | TRBJ1-2 | NA | TRBV7-9
CASSLGLAGSYEQYF | NA | NA | TRBV5-1
CASSVGGREQYF | TRBJ2-7 | NA | TRBV9
CASSLDGGRGNTIYF | TRBJ1-3 | few | TRBV5-1
CASSQAPLQRTYEQYF | NA | NA | TRBV4-1
CASRFRGGMNTEAFF | TRBJ1-1 | NA | TRBV2
CASSLAGGLGYTF | TRBJ1-2 | NA | TRBV5-4
CASRSPTGTNQPQHF | TRBJ1-5 | NA | TRBV28
CASSPRQGAKNIQYF | TRBJ2-4 | few | TRBV6-1
CASSDPLLAGEGNEQFF | TRBJ2-1 | few | TRBV2
CASSPLGLAGGQSKNIQYF | TRBJ2-4 | NA | TRBV18
CAISEWEGSRLAGVGNEQFF | TRBJ2-1 | NA | TRBV10-3
CASSPPDSYEQYF | TRBJ2-7 | NA | TRBV18
CASSVGGRDGSNEQFF | TRBJ2-1 | NA | TRBV9
CASSPKPGGENTGELFF | TRBJ2-2 | once | TRBV5-6
CASRIRTDTANTGELFF | TRBJ2-2 | NA | TRBV2
CASRQSHLLTEAFF | TRBJ1-1 | NA | TRBV28
CASQTDVEGFFGDQPQHF | TRBJ1-5 | NA | TRBV28
CASVRSPNTGELFF | TRBJ2-2 | few | TRBV2
CASSLERTGELFF | TRBJ2-2 | NA | TRBV19
CASRQDFSNQPQHF | TRBJ1-5 | NA | TRBV2
CASSPQGLSGSNEQYF | TRBJ2-7 | NA | TRBV7-2
CASSLVLGQGETQYF | TRBJ2-5 | few | TRBV7-8
CASSIGKGQETQYF | TRBJ2-5 | few | TRBV7-6
CASSKAGDSCNEKLFF | TRBJ1-4 | NA | TRBV21-1
CASRQGSLSEQYF | TRBJ2-7 | few | TRBV5-6
CASTSGESYEQYF | TRBJ2-7 | NA | TRBV28
CASSQDMDRFSPLHF | TRBJ1-6 | NA | TRBV4-1
CASSLFQVGNEQFF | TRBJ2-1 | NA | TRBV5-4